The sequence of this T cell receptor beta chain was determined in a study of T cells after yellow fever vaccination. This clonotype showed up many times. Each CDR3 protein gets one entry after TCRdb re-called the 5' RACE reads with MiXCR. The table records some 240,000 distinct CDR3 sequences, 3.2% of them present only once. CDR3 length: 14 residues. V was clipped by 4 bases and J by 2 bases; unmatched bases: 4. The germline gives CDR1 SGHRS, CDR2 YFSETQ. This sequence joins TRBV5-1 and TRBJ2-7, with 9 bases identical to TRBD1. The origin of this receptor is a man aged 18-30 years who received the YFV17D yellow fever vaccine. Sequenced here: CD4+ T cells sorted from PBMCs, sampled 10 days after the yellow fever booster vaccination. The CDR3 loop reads CASSPGTGPYEQYF. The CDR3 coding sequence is TGCGCCAGCAGCCCAGGGACAGGGCCCTACGAGCAGTACTTC.